The table lists the clone carrying this T cell receptor beta chain with many counts. Its antigen is as yet unknown. These data come from a study of Graves' ophthalmopathy and Graves' hyperthyroidism. Whole-study findings and limits: Sensitivity reached more than 70% and specificity around 76% when the model predicted ophthalmopathy progression. Blood shared most expanded thyroid clonotypes above 0.001 frequency.

This CDR3 has 13 amino acids. CDR1 and CDR2 (germline): MDHEN, SYDVKM. V lost 7 bases, J lost 7 bases, and 17 bases lay in between. Other autoimmune diseases, uncontrolled infections, pregnancy or lactation ruled patients out of participation. The PBMC fraction was derived from under 11 ml of fresh peripheral blood. Transcripts of RNA were the source for amplifying TCR beta CDR3 regions. The authors performed first-round RT-PCR with HTBI primers and then a second-round multiplex PCR. TCRdb independently ran MiXCR on the multiplex PCR reads; one entry per CDR3 protein. The table lists roughly 350,000 distinct CDR3 sequences, 17% of them singletons, with 2% to 3% in the top ten.

The sequenced sample was peripheral blood. The sequence was collected from an adult woman with stable Graves' hyperthyroidism. V and J are TRBV28 and TRBJ2-7, with D hard to call. The CDR3 DNA sequence: TGTGCCAGCACCATCCCTCAGAGTGAAGAGCAGTACTTC. It specifies CASTIPQSEEQYF.